A selection of T cell receptor beta chains follows, all from one sample in a study of cytomegalovirus exposure and HLA in healthy donors. Assay used: immunoSEQ multiplex PCR; TCRdb lists only in-frame clones, some missing. The sample contains some 120,000 clones, about 69% of which appear only once. The sequencing sample was made of PBMCs. Every receptor here comes from a man aged 25 to 40 in good health and CMV-seronegative. Each CDR3 is given with its conserved first and last residue. The D gene is left open where the match is weak. Expanded clones get a size class; other rows say once, few or many, or leave the size out.

d_call clone_size j_call v_call cdr3_nt cdr3_aa
. . TRBJ2-5 TRBV6-5 TGTGCCAGCAGCTCACGGGTCCAACAAGAGACCCAGTACTTC CASSSRVQQETQYF
. . TRBJ1-2 TRBV6-5 TGTGCCAGCAGTTACCACTCGGGAGATGGGCCCTATGGCTACACCTTC CASSYHSGDGPYGYTF
TRBD1 . TRBJ1-2 TRBV5-8 TGTGCCAGCAGCATAAGGACAGGGGGGAACTATGGCTACACCTTC CASSIRTGGNYGYTF
TRBD2 once TRBJ2-3 TRBV2 TGTGCCACCAACCGATACAGGGTCGGGAGGGGAAAAGACACAGATACGCAGTATTTT CATNRYRVGRGKDTDTQYF
. . TRBJ1-1 TRBV4-3 TGCGCCAGCAGCCCGAATGGCCGGAACACTGAAGCTTTCTTT CASSPNGRNTEAFF
. once TRBJ2-3 TRBV7-9 TGTGCCAGCAGCTTAAGCCAGAGCGGAGATACGCAGTATTTT CASSLSQSGDTQYF
. few TRBJ2-5 TRBV4-1 TGCGCCAGCAGCCAAGATCCTCGGGGTTGGGAGACCCAGTACTTC CASSQDPRGWETQYF
TRBD2 . TRBJ2-1 TRBV25-1 TGTGCCAGCGGTTTAGCGGGAGAACCCTACAATGAGCAGTTCTTC CASGLAGEPYNEQFF
. once TRBJ1-1 TRBV7-9 TGTGCCAGCAGCTCGAACAGGGTGGGGGGGACTGAAGCTTTCTTT CASSSNRVGGTEAFF
TRBD1 once TRBJ1-1 TRBV5-1 TGCGCCAGCAGCTTGGGGGACAGACAAATGAACACTGAAGCTTTCTTT CASSLGDRQMNTEAFF
TRBD1 . TRBJ2-1 TRBV11-2 TGTGCCAGCAGCTCCACGTCGAGAGGGGGCGGGGAGCAGTTCTTC CASSSTSRGGGEQFF
TRBD2 . TRBJ2-1 TRBV19 TGTGCCATCGGGGCGGGAGGGTCCTACAATGAGCAGTTCTTC CAIGAGGSYNEQFF
. . TRBJ2-5 TRBV2 TGTGCCAGCAGTGGGGTCGGGGGACCGACTCAAGAGACCCAGTACTTC CASSGVGGPTQETQYF
TRBD2 . TRBJ2-2 TRBV27 TGTGCCAGCAGTTCCGCTAGCGGGATAAACACCGGGGAGCTGTTTTTT CASSSASGINTGELFF
TRBD2 . TRBJ2-5 TRBV9 TGTGCCAGCAGCTCGCCTAGCGGGGGCCAAGAGACCCAGTACTTC CASSSPSGGQETQYF
TRBD1 . TRBJ2-7 TRBV5-1 TGCGCCAGCAGCGGACCGGGACAGCTTATTGATTCCTACGAGCAGTACTTC CASSGPGQLIDSYEQYF
. . TRBJ2-1 TRBV6-5 TGTGCCAGCAGTTACGGCCGGGACTTAGTACAAAATGAGCAGTTCTTC CASSYGRDLVQNEQFF
. . TRBJ2-4 TRBV2 TGTGCCAGCCGACTTGCCCCAGACCCAAACATTCAGTACTTC CASRLAPDPNIQYF
. . TRBJ2-1 TRBV4-3 TGCGCCAGCAGCCAAGATACTAGCCGACACAATGAGCAGTTCTTC CASSQDTSRHNEQFF
. . TRBJ1-5 TRBV28 TGTGCCAGCAGTTTTGGCCAGAACAATCAGCCCCAGCATTTT CASSFGQNNQPQHF
TRBD2 . TRBJ2-1 TRBV6-5 TGTGCCAGCAAGCCTAGCGGCCTCTCCTACAATGAGCAGTTCTTC CASKPSGLSYNEQFF
. . TRBJ2-1 TRBV9 TGTGCCAGCAGCTTCGGACAGAAGCAGTTCTTC CASSFGQKQFF
TRBD1 few TRBJ1-6 TRBV7-8 TGTGCCAGCAGCGAGAGGACAGGCTACACACGCGTTAATTCACCCCTCCACTTT CASSERTGYTRVNSPLHF
. . TRBJ1-1 TRBV5-4 TGTGCCAGCAGCTCGCGACAGGCAGTTCGTGCTTTCTTT CASSSRQAVRAFF
. few TRBJ2-3 TRBV19 TGTGCCAGTAGAGACAGCTCCCGAGGCACAGATACGCAGTATTTT CASRDSSRGTDTQYF
. few TRBJ2-1 TRBV6-6 TGTGCCAGCAGTTACCAGAACAATGAGCAGTTCTTC CASSYQNNEQFF
TRBD2 . TRBJ2-5 TRBV11-2 TGTGCCAGCATGAGGCTAGCGGGAGGGAAACAAGAGTCCCAGTACTTC CASMRLAGGKQESQYF
TRBD2 . TRBJ2-2 TRBV5-1 TGCGCCAGCTCCATGGGACTAGCGGGACTTGCTACCGGGGAGCTGTTTTTT CASSMGLAGLATGELFF
. . TRBJ1-6 TRBV19 TGTGCCAGTAGTATAGAACAGAATTCACCCCTCCACTTT CASSIEQNSPLHF
. . TRBJ2-2 TRBV11-2 TGTGCCAGCAGCTTAGCGGCGGCCCCCGGGGAGCTGTTTTTT CASSLAAAPGELFF
TRBD2 . TRBJ2-1 TRBV4-2 TGTGCCAGCAGCCAAGCTGCGGGACTAGCGGACTACAATGAGCAGTTCTTC CASSQAAGLADYNEQFF
TRBD2 . TRBJ2-7 TRBV29-1 TGCAGCGCTCGGACTAGCGGGGGCCCTTTCTACGAGCAGTACTTC CSARTSGGPFYEQYF
. . TRBJ1-2 TRBV6-5 TGTGCCAGCAGTAAGCACGAAGCCGAAAACTATGGCTACACCTTC CASSKHEAENYGYTF
. . TRBJ1-1 TRBV4-3 TGCGCCAGCAGCCAAGAGGAGGAGGGTTGGACTGAAGCTTTCTTT CASSQEEEGWTEAFF
. . TRBJ1-1 TRBV30 TGTGCCTGGAGTGTACTGTACGGGGGAGGGGACACTGAAGCTTTCTTT CAWSVLYGGGDTEAFF
. . TRBJ1-2 TRBV29-1 TGCAGCGTTGTGGTGGGGCGGAGTGGCTACACCTTC CSVVVGRSGYTF
TRBD2 . TRBJ2-3 TRBV18 TGTGCCAGCTCACCACAGGCTGGAGCGGGGGAAACAGATACGCAGTATTTT CASSPQAGAGETDTQYF
TRBD1 . TRBJ2-1 TRBV19 TGTGCCAGTAGTCGAGCCCCGGGACAGGGTCTTAAGAATGAGCAGTTCTTC CASSRAPGQGLKNEQFF
. . TRBJ1-5 TRBV7-8 TGTGCCAGCAGCTCCCTCGGGGGGATTAGCAATCAGCCCCAGCATTTT CASSSLGGISNQPQHF
. . TRBJ2-7 TRBV11-2 TGTGCCAGCACCCCGTCGGGCGGAGGCTACGAGCAGTACTTC CASTPSGGGYEQYF
. once TRBJ1-2 TRBV7-9 TGTGCCAGCAGCTTTGGGGAGGGCGCCTCCGATGGCTACACCTTC CASSFGEGASDGYTF
. . TRBJ2-5 TRBV9 TGTGCCAGCAGCGTTCGCATCAGAGCGGGAGAGACCCAGTACTTC CASSVRIRAGETQYF
TRBD1 . TRBJ2-1 TRBV27 TGTGCCAGCAGTCCCGTCGACCGGGACAGCTATTCTAATGAGCAGTTCTTC CASSPVDRDSYSNEQFF
. . TRBJ2-5 TRBV28 TGTGCCAGCAGCACAGCAGGGTTTGGGACCCAGTACTTC CASSTAGFGTQYF
. . TRBJ1-4 TRBV28 TGTGCGGTGCTAACAGGATCAACTAATGAAAAACTGTTTTTT CAVLTGSTNEKLFF
. . TRBJ1-2 TRBV5-1 TGCGCCAGCAGCTTCCCGGGAGCTAACTATGGCTACACCTTC CASSFPGANYGYTF